The 6 T cell receptor beta chains given below trace back to one sample, sequenced in a study of blood T cell repertoires in COVID-19. Profiled with immunoSEQ multiplex PCR; TCRdb holds only in-frame clones, not every one. The sample records 280,000 or so clones, more than 75% being singletons. Sequencing input: peripheral blood. The receptors shown here come from a woman in her thirties who had recovered from COVID-19.

The count of this clone is one. This chain connects TRBV6-5 to TRBJ1-1; a weak D match, TRBD1 (6 bases). Between the trimmed V and J ends, which lost 8 bases and 6 bases, there was a span of 16 bases. The germline V gene encodes CDR1 MNHEY and CDR2 SVGAGI. The CDR3 covers 13 residues. The CDR3 nucleotides are TGTGCCAGCTCCTTACGAGGGGGGGCTGAAGCTTTCTTT. Translation: CASSLRGGAEAFF.

The V and J genes are TRBV5-1 and TRBJ2-5, with unresolved D. This CDR3 spans 17 amino acids. Per the germline V gene, CDR1 is SGHRS and CDR2 is YFSETQ. V dropped 6 bases and J dropped 7 bases, with 28 bases sitting between them. This CDR3 reads CASMELVSGELPRTQYF. The DNA for the CDR3 is TGCGCCAGCATGGAGCTCGTGTCTGGCGAACTCCCCAGGACCCAGTACTTC.

The gene calls are TRBV5-6 and TRBJ1-2; TRBD1 matches at 8 bases. Trimming took 4 bases from V and 4 from J; bases not matched to a gene: 9. Per the germline V gene, CDR1 is SGHDT and CDR2 is YYEEEE. The CDR3 covers 15 residues. The CDR3 reads CASSATGADRYGYTF. The CDR3 DNA reads as TGTGCCAGCAGCGCGACAGGGGCCGATCGCTATGGCTACACCTTC.

This clone was seen once. The V gene is TRBV6-5, the J gene TRBJ2-1, with TRBD2 matching over 10 bases. This CDR3 region has 15 residues. J gave up 6 bases and V 5 bases, and 7 bases lay outside the gene matches. The germline V gene encodes CDR1 MNHEY and CDR2 SVGAGI. Here the CDR3 DNA reads TGTGCCAGCAGTCGAGGGGAGCGGGGGGGCAATGAGCAGTTCTTC. It translates to CASSRGERGGNEQFF.

This chain links TRBV9 with TRBJ1-1, with D uncertain. The CDR3 consists of 8 residues. V was cut by 6 bases and J by 14 bases, with 8 bases left in between. Germline-derived CDR1 and CDR2 are SGDLS and YYNGEE. Here the CDR3 DNA reads TGTGCCAGCATTTATTTCTTCTTT. It yields the protein CASIYFFF.

This clone came up a few times. The CDR3 DNA is TGCGCCAGCAGCCCGGAGGGGAGCGGGGGAACCGATACGCAGTATTTT. This sequence encodes CASSPEGSGGTDTQYF. The V gene is TRBV4-1, the J gene TRBJ2-3; 8 positions match TRBD2. This CDR3 comprises 16 residues. The V and J ends lost 4 bases and 6 bases, in that order; junction bases with no gene match: 12. CDR1 is MGHRA and CDR2 is YSYEKL in the germline V gene.